What follows is one T cell receptor beta chain and its context. This sample was taken from a study of blood T cell repertoires in COVID-19. About the study: COVID-19 samples, acute and convalescent, were from the United States, Italy and Spain. T cells, B-cell-depleted T cells, or PBMCs supplied cDNA or gDNA.

Original analysis: Reference gene primers were amplified, and this amplification served to estimate nucleated cell counts. Produced via immunoSEQ multiplex PCR; TCRdb's table is partial and in-frame only. V and J calls and clone size come straight from that table; D and trimming were deduced from the DNA. The table has a few hundred thousand clones, almost 85% seen once; the top ten hold about 7%. Looked up from germline, CDR1 is SGDLS and CDR2 is YYNGEE. Trimming took 0 bases from V and 4 from J, leaving 12 bases between them. The CDR3 runs to 15 residues. The chain combines TRBV9 with TRBJ2-3, with TRBD2 as a possible D gene (6 bases). The source of this sequence is a human donor in a cohort sampled during active COVID-19. Input material: peripheral blood. CDR3 residues: CASSVAPGEADTQYF. CDR3 bases: TGTGCCAGCAGCGTAGCGCCGGGGGAGGCAGATACGCAGTATTTT.